This entry concerns a single T cell receptor beta chain. This entry comes from a study of response to subunit inactivated influenza vaccine. Trimming left V 6 bases short and J 4 bases short, with 11 bases between. The CDR3 has 13 residues. Germline CDR1 and CDR2: MNHEY and SVGEGT. MiXCR, applied by TCRdb to the RT-PCR reads, yields one record per CDR3 protein. The table records approximately 520,000 distinct CDR3 sequences, 16% of them present only once. Sequences were derived from CD4+ T cells sorted from PBMCs, sampled about 23 months after vaccination. The rearrangement links TRBV6-2 or TRBV6-3 to TRBJ2-3; D is unclear. This TCR was recovered from a man between 50 and 69 years old who received an inactivated influenza vaccine. In DNA, the CDR3 is TGTGCCAGCAGAAGCCCCGGTCCAGATACGCAGTATTTT. Its translation: CASRSPGPDTQYF.